The 32 T cell receptor beta chains below were found in one sample sequenced in a study of low-dose radiotherapy and immunotherapy resistance in tumors. The time point here: before trial treatment. It was with a constant-region primer and a V-primer adapter that TCRs were amplified over around 19 PCR cycles. TCRdb fed the reads into MiXCR, producing one record per CDR3 protein. In the table there are some 45,000 distinct CDR3 sequences, roughly 10% of which are singletons. The sample was PBMCs, taken before treatment. These receptors were obtained from a female donor with ovarian cancer.

Regarding this clonotype: A far larger clone is only one base removed, so a read error is likely. The chain links TRBV9 to TRBJ2-7; tentative D call: TRBD2 (5 bases). CDR1 SGDLS and CDR2 YYNGEE come from the germline V gene. CDR3 length equals 11 residues. V was pared by 3 bases and J by 7 bases, with 8 bases between. The CDR3 reads CASSERGEQYF. In DNA, the CDR3 is TGTGCCAGCAGCGAACGGGGTGAGCAGTACTTC.

This clonotype was recorded many times. The chain couples TRBV20-1 to TRBJ2-1; perhaps TRBD2 as D (7 bases). The CDR3 has 18 amino acids. V lost 0 bases and J 7 bases, leaving 25 bases between the germline ends. Germline CDR1 is DFQATT and CDR2 is SNEGSKA (reference sequence). DNA of the CDR3: TGCAGTGCTAGAGATCGGGGGCGGGCCAAAGGGAGGGGGAATGAGCAGTTCTTC. As protein: CSARDRGRAKGRGNEQFF.

There are many counts of this clonotype. The CDR3, as DNA: TGTGCCAGCTCACCCCGAGACAGGGGGCGTTACGAGCAGTACTTC. It encodes CASSPRDRGRYEQYF. The chain joins TRBV18 to TRBJ2-7; the match to TRBD1 covers 10 bases. V lost 3 bases to trimming and J lost 4 bases; unmatched junction nucleotides: 6. This CDR3 comprises 15 residues. Germline CDR1 and CDR2: KGHSH and LQKENI. Full variable domain (missing parts from reference TRBV18 and TRBJ2-7): NAGVMQNPRHLVRRRGQEARLRCSPMKGHSHVYWYRQLPEEGLKFMVYLQKENIIDESGMPKERFSAEFPKEGPSILRIQQVVRGDSAAYFCASSPRDRGRYEQYFGPGTRLTVT.

This clonotype has a count of ten or more. The CDR3 nucleotides read TGTGCCAGCTGGGGTTTACAGGGAGAAGGCAATGAGCAGTTCTTC. Translated: CASWGLQGEGNEQFF. This chain links TRBV3-1 with TRBJ2-1, with D possibly being TRBD1 (6 bases). Trimming took off 8 bases at V and 6 bases at J, with 20 bases between the two ends. Per the germline V gene, CDR1 is LGHDT and CDR2 is YNNKEL (reference sequence). This CDR3 comprises 15 residues.

This clonotype was recorded at least ten times. The chain links TRBV27 to TRBJ2-7; D is undetermined. Germline V CDR1 and CDR2: MNHEY, SMNVEV (reference sequence). The CDR3 contains 15 residues. V shed 6 bases and J shed 6 bases, with 21 bases lying between them. The DNA for the CDR3 is TGTGCCAGCAGGCCACTGGAGCTCCGACCTTTCGAGCAGTACTTC. Protein sequence: CASRPLELRPFEQYF.

In its sample, this clonotype was seen once. This chain connects TRBV28 to TRBJ2-3; 16 nucleotides agree with TRBD2. CDR1 MDHEN and CDR2 SYDVKM come from the germline V gene. This CDR3 has 17 amino acids. V lost 5 bases, J lost 4 bases, and 6 bases stayed unmatched. The CDR3 bases are TGTGCCAGCAGTCCCGGGACTAGCGGGAGGGCCCCAGATACGCAGTATTTT. Translated: CASSPGTSGRAPDTQYF.

This clonotype occurred many times. The chain uses TRBV6-2 or TRBV6-3 and TRBJ2-7, with 8 bases identical to TRBD1. With 5 bases clipped from V and 2 bases from J, the junction kept 8 bases outside the gene matches. Germline V gives CDR1 MNHEY, CDR2 SVGEGT. There are 15 residues in the CDR3. This CDR3 is CASSGGQGGTYEQYF. The CDR3 DNA reads as TGTGCCAGCAGTGGTGGACAGGGAGGTACCTACGAGCAGTACTTC.

This clonotype has at least ten counts. J is TRBJ2-3 and V is TRBV30; D is possibly TRBD2 (5 bases). Germline CDR1 and CDR2: GTSNPN and SVGIG (reference sequence). The V end lost 7 bases, the J end lost 2 bases, and 19 bases lay between the germline ends. This CDR3 is 15 amino acids long. CDR3 protein: CAYTSSLRDTDTQYF. CDR3 bases: TGTGCCTACACATCCTCGTTGAGGGACACAGATACGCAGTATTTT.

At least ten counts were recorded for this clonotype. The chain employs TRBV29-1 and TRBJ1-6; D possibly corresponds to TRBD1 (6 bases). Germline CDR1 SQVTM, CDR2 ANQGSEA. The CDR3 length is 13 residues. Trimming left V 4 bases short and J 7 bases short, with 11 bases between. The CDR3 here is CSVGGGPNSPLHF. The CDR3 bases are TGCAGCGTTGGTGGGGGCCCCAATTCACCCCTCCACTTT.

There are many counts of this clonotype. The gene calls are TRBV7-2 and TRBJ2-2, with TRBD1 identical over 7 bases. V was pared by 1 base and J by 5 bases, with 7 bases of the junction left unmatched. The CDR3 has 16 residues. Looked up from germline, CDR1 is SGHTA and CDR2 is FQGNSA. In DNA, the CDR3 is TGTGCCAGCAGCTTAGTGCGGACAGGTCGAACCGGGGAGCTGTTTTTT. As protein: CASSLVRTGRTGELFF.

This clonotype has a count of ten or more. V usage is TRBV18 and J usage is TRBJ2-2; no clear D. V was shortened by 4 bases and J by 2 bases, with 8 bases between the two germline ends. The CDR3 consists of 14 residues. Germline loops: CDR1 KGHSH, CDR2 LQKENI. The CDR3 reads CASSLSANTGELFF. CDR3 bases: TGTGCCAGCTCACTGTCAGCCAACACCGGGGAGCTGTTTTTT. Variable domain in full (rest from reference TRBV18 and TRBJ2-2): NAGVMQNPRHLVRRRGQEARLRCSPMKGHSHVYWYRQLPEEGLKFMVYLQKENIIDESGMPKERFSAEFPKEGPSILRIQQVVRGDSAAYFCASSLSANTGELFFGEGSRLTVL.

This clonotype was recorded at least ten times. The gene calls are TRBV2 and TRBJ2-3; no definite D call. The germline V and J ends were trimmed by 4 bases and 0 bases, with 11 bases remaining between them. There are 15 residues in the CDR3. The V gene's germline CDR1 is SNHLY and CDR2 FYNNEI. In DNA form, the CDR3 reads TGTGCCAGCAGTGTCAGACTCTCTAGCACAGATACGCAGTATTTT. Amino acid sequence: CASSVRLSSTDTQYF.

This clonotype was seen just once. This likely stems from a read error, as it lies one base from a far larger clone. The chain joins TRBV13 to TRBJ2-5; D gene unclear. CDR3 length: 15 residues. CDR1 is PRHDT and CDR2 is FYEKMQ in the germline V gene (reference sequence). The CDR3 region is CASSFSPGYQETLYF. The CDR3 DNA reads as TGTGCCAGCAGCTTCAGTCCGGGCTACCAAGAGACCCTGTACTTC.

This clonotype was picked up many times. This chain uses TRBV5-1 with TRBJ2-1; D unresolved. The germline V gene has CDR1 SGHRS and CDR2 YFSETQ. The length of the CDR3 is 14 residues. Trimming stripped 4 bases from V and 0 bases from J, with 8 bases between. CDR3 residues: CASSDDNSYNEQFF. The CDR3 bases are TGCGCCAGCAGCGACGACAACTCCTACAATGAGCAGTTCTTC.

Ten or more counts support this clonotype. The chain joins TRBV5-4 to TRBJ2-3; D tentatively fits TRBD1 or TRBD2 (6 bases each). CDR3 size: 15 residues. Trimming left V 0 bases short and J 5 bases short, with 13 bases between. Germline lookup yields CDR1 SGHNT and CDR2 YYREEE (reference sequence). In DNA, the CDR3 is TGTGCCAGCAGCTTGGGGGGGGCAAAGGAAGATACGCAGTATTTT. Translated: CASSLGGAKEDTQYF. The variable domain in full, completed from reference TRBV5-4 and TRBJ2-3, reads ETGVTQSPTHLIKTRGQQVTLRCSSQSGHNTVSWYQQALGQGPQFIFQYYREEENGRGNFPPRFSGLQFPNYSSELNVNALELDDSALYLCASSLGGAKEDTQYFGPGTRLTVL.

This clonotype was observed many times. The chain recombines TRBV7-2 with TRBJ2-1; 8 nucleotides align to TRBD2. The V gene's germline CDR1 is SGHTA and CDR2 FQGNSA. After removal of 4 bases from V and 4 bases from J, the junction contained 9 bases not matched to a gene. This CDR3 spans 16 amino acids. The chain's CDR3 is CASSYFGRELYNEQFF. The CDR3 DNA follows: TGTGCCAGCAGCTACTTCGGGAGGGAGCTTTACAATGAGCAGTTCTTC.

The sample holds many counts of this clonotype. The chain uses TRBV29-1 and TRBJ2-1, with 8 bases lining up with TRBD1. J gave up 4 bases and V 3 bases, and 8 bases lay outside the gene matches. Per the germline V gene, CDR1 is SQVTM and CDR2 is ANQGSEA. This CDR3 region has 15 residues. The chain's CDR3 is CSVEATGAGYNEQFF. The CDR3 nucleotides read TGCAGCGTTGAGGCGACAGGGGCGGGGTACAATGAGCAGTTCTTC.

In this sample, this clonotype turned up many times. CDR3 protein: CAISESAGQPAKNIQYF. In nucleotides, the CDR3 is TGTGCCATCAGTGAGTCTGCGGGCCAGCCCGCCAAAAACATTCAGTACTTC. The V call is TRBV10-3, the J call TRBJ2-4; TRBD2 might be the D (5 bases). Trimming stripped 0 bases from V and 1 base from J, with 13 bases between. The CDR3 extends over 17 amino acids. Germline CDR1 is ENHRY and CDR2 is SYGVKD.

This clonotype came up many times. Written as DNA, the CDR3 is TGTGCCAGCAGACGGGCGCTCGAGGGGACCGGGGAGCTGTTTTTT. Translated: CASRRALEGTGELFF. V usage is TRBV27 and J usage is TRBJ2-2, with D perhaps being TRBD1 or TRBD2 (5 bases each). CDR1 is MNHEY, CDR2 SMNVEV, per germline (reference sequence). V lost 6 bases, J lost 5 bases, and 16 bases lay in between. CDR3 length equals 15 residues.

This clonotype was counted many times. The rearrangement joins TRBV19 to TRBJ2-7; unclear D gene. V shed 5 bases and J shed 4 bases, with 12 bases lying between them. The CDR3 runs 13 residues. Germline V gene sequence: CDR1 LNHDA, CDR2 SQIVND (reference sequence). The CDR3 protein is CASSPNFGYEQYF. The DNA for the CDR3 is TGTGCCAGTAGTCCAAACTTCGGGTACGAGCAGTACTTC.

The table lists this clonotype with many counts. V is TRBV19 and J is TRBJ2-3; D gene unclear. The CDR3 extends over 13 amino acids. The germline CDR1 and CDR2 sequences are LNHDA and SQIVND (reference sequence). V was clipped by 5 bases and J by 6 bases, with 12 bases between them. As DNA, the CDR3 is TGTGCCAGTAGTCCCCGATCCCTCGATACGCAGTATTTT. The encoded protein is CASSPRSLDTQYF.

This clonotype was seen many times. V is TRBV11-2 and J is TRBJ2-3; D gene uncertain. Germline CDR1 reads SGHAT; CDR2 reads FQNNGV. The CDR3 sequence is 15 residues long. Trimming pared 0 bases from V and 0 bases from J, leaving 7 bases between. The CDR3 coding sequence is TGTGCCAGCAGCTTAGATGGATCTAGCACAGATACGCAGTATTTT. Its protein product is CASSLDGSSTDTQYF.

This clonotype has at least ten counts. This rearrangement joins TRBV29-1 to TRBJ2-5; TRBD1 or TRBD2 may be the D gene (6 bases each). Germline V gives CDR1 SQVTM, CDR2 ANQGSEA. V dropped 3 bases and J dropped 7 bases, with 18 bases sitting between them. The CDR3 consists of 14 residues. CDR3 sequence (DNA): TGCAGCGTTGAGAACCCGGGGGCCACTGGGACCCAGTACTTC. Translation: CSVENPGATGTQYF. Full variable domain (missing parts from reference TRBV29-1 and TRBJ2-5): SAVISQKPSRDICQRGTSLTIQCQVDSQVTMMFWYRQQPGQSLTLIATANQGSEATYESGFVIDKFPISRPNLTFSTLTVSNMSPEDSSIYLCSVENPGATGTQYFGPGTRLLVL.

This clonotype was observed many times. The genes are TRBV5-1 and TRBJ1-2, with 7 bases matching TRBD1. The V and J ends lost 7 bases and 6 bases, in that order; junction bases with no gene match: 9. The germline V gene encodes CDR1 SGHRS and CDR2 YFSETQ. The CDR3 contains 13 residues. The CDR3 protein is CASASAGGDGYTF. The CDR3 bases are TGCGCCAGCGCTTCGGCAGGGGGTGATGGCTACACCTTC.

This clonotype was seen at least ten times. This rearrangement joins TRBV10-3 to TRBJ2-2, with 8 nucleotides matching TRBD2. The V gene's germline CDR1 is ENHRY and CDR2 SYGVKD. The CDR3 length is 14 residues. The junction had 5 bases not matched to a gene; V was cut back by 7 bases and J by 4 bases. CDR3 protein: CAITGGASTGELFF. CDR3 sequence (DNA): TGTGCCATCACCGGGGGGGCTAGCACCGGGGAGCTGTTTTTT.

This clonotype was found many times. The chain carries TRBV6-6 and TRBJ2-3; weak D call: TRBD2 (6 bases). V shed 2 bases and J shed 4 bases, with 16 bases lying between them. Germline-derived CDR1 and CDR2 are MNHNY and SVGAGI (reference sequence). CDR3 size: 16 residues. Written as DNA, the CDR3 is TGTGCCAGCAGTTACGGGGCGACGGGAGTGGCAGATACGCAGTATTTT. Protein sequence: CASSYGATGVADTQYF.

This clonotype was recorded many times. The rearrangement uses TRBV7-8 and TRBJ2-7, with D unclear. Trimming cost V 5 bases and J 5 bases, with 10 bases left between them. This CDR3 spans 12 amino acids. The germline V gene encodes CDR1 SGHVS and CDR2 FQNEAQ. The CDR3: CASSPLGNEQYF. The CDR3 DNA reads as TGTGCCAGCAGCCCCCTTGGGAACGAGCAGTACTTC.

This clonotype was seen many times. The rearrangement joins TRBV28 to TRBJ2-7; tentative D call: TRBD1 (8 bases). Germline CDR1 is MDHEN and CDR2 is SYDVKM. The CDR3 totals 14 residues. Between the trimmed V and J ends, which lost 3 bases and 3 bases, there was a span of 12 bases. DNA for the CDR3: TGTGCCAGCAGTTTGGACAGGGAGGGCTACGAGCAGTACTTC. Amino acids: CASSLDREGYEQYF.

In this sample, this clonotype turned up many times. The gene calls are TRBV5-4 and TRBJ2-7; maybe TRBD1 (6 bases). There are 15 residues in the CDR3. Germline V gene data show CDR1 as SGHNT and CDR2 as YYREEE (reference sequence). V lost 0 bases and J lost 3, with 13 bases in between. Here the CDR3 reads CASSLGRQDRYEQYF. CDR3 nucleotides: TGTGCCAGCAGCTTGGGGAGACAGGACCGCTACGAGCAGTACTTC.

This chain joins TRBV11-1 and TRBJ2-7; 8 bases align to TRBD2. V shed 4 bases and J 6 bases; nucleotides not matched to a gene: 11. Germline-derived CDR1 and CDR2 are SGHAT and FQDESV (reference sequence). The CDR3 extends over 15 amino acids. CDR3 protein: CASSSLSGGGPEQYF. In DNA, the CDR3 is TGTGCCAGCAGCTCACTGTCTGGCGGGGGGCCCGAGCAGTACTTC. Drawing the rest from reference TRBV11-1 and TRBJ2-7, the complete variable domain is EAEVAQSPRYKITEKSQAVAFWCDPISGHATLYWYRQILGQGPELLVQFQDESVVDDSQLPKDRFSAERLKGVDSTLKIQPAELGDSAMYLCASSSLSGGGPEQYFGPGTRLTVT.

This clonotype was counted ten times or more. The chain links TRBV6-5 to TRBJ2-1, with 10 bases aligning to TRBD2. V lost 5 bases and J lost 0; bases outside the gene matches: 4. The CDR3 is made up of 16 amino acids. Per germline, CDR1 MNHEY and CDR2 SVGAGI. This chain's CDR3 is CASSERGGISYNEQFF. The CDR3 DNA is TGTGCCAGCAGTGAGCGGGGGGGGATCTCCTACAATGAGCAGTTCTTC.

This clonotype came up many times. The DNA is omitted, as the CDR3 cannot be located on it reliably, and the CDR3 follows TCRdb's listing. The V and J genes are TRBV6-6 and TRBJ2-2; the table's D gene call, TRBD1, was not cross checked with the DNA. The CDR3 has 16 residues if both end residues are counted. From germline, CDR1 is MNHNY and CDR2 SVGAGI (reference sequence). The CDR3 loop is CASSYQTGSTGELFFF.